Described below is a single TCR beta chain sequence and its context. The CDR3 has 13 residues. The junction had 8 bases not matched to a gene; V was cut back by 6 bases and J by 7 bases. Assay: immunoSEQ multiplex PCR; the TCRdb copy retains only in-frame clones and omits some. The sample contains 110,000 to 150,000 clones, 80% to 95% of which appear only once. This sample was taken from a study of control samples from healthy donors and cancer patients. The TCR was taken from a man in his thirties or forties in good health. V usage is TRBV12-3 or TRBV12-4 and J usage is TRBJ1-2; 7 bases fit TRBD1. Sequencing was done on a sample of blood. This chain's CDR3 is CASSTKQGSGYTF. The CDR3 DNA sequence: TGTGCCAGCAGCACCAAACAGGGGTCTGGCTACACCTTC.